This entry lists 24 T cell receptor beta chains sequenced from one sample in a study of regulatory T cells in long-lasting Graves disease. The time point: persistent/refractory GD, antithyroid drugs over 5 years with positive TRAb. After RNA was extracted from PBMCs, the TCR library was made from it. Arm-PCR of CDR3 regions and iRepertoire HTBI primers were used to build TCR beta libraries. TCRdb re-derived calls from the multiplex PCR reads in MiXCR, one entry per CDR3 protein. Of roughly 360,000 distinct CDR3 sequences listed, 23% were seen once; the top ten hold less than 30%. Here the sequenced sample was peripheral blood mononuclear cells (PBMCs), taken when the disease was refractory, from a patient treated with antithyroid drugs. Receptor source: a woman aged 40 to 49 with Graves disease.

CDR3 bases: TGCGCCAGCAGTGGAAGTATCGGACTAGCGACAGATACGCAGTATTTT. Translation: CASSGSIGLATDTQYF. V usage is TRBV10-1 and J usage is TRBJ2-3; 9 bases line up with TRBD2. The CDR3 is 16 amino acids. Germline V gene data show CDR1 as WNHNN and CDR2 as SYGVQD (reference sequence). The ends lost 4 bases at V and 3 bases at J; junction bases unmatched: 8.

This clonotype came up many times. The CDR3 region is CASSLARLAGVYEQYF. CDR3 bases: TGTGCCAGCAGTCTCGCCCGACTAGCGGGAGTCTACGAGCAGTACTTC. This sequence joins TRBV6-1 and TRBJ2-7, with TRBD2 matching over 12 bases. After removal of 5 bases from V and 3 bases from J, the junction contained 8 bases not matched to a gene. There are 16 residues in the CDR3. Germline CDR1 reads MNHNS; CDR2 reads SASEGT.

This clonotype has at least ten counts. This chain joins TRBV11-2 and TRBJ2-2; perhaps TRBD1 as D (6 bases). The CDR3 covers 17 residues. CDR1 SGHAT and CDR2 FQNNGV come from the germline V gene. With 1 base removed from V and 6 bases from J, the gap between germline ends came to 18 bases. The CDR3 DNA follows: TGTGCCAGCAGCTTAGTCGGTGGGGGCGGACCCCCCGGGGAGCTGTTTTTT. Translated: CASSLVGGGGPPGELFF.

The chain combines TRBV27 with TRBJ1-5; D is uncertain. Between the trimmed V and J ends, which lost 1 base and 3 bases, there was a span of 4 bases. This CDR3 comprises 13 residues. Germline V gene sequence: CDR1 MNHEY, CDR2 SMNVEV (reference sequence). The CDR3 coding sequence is TGTGCCAGCAGTTTATATTACAATCAGCCCCAGCATTTT. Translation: CASSLYYNQPQHF.

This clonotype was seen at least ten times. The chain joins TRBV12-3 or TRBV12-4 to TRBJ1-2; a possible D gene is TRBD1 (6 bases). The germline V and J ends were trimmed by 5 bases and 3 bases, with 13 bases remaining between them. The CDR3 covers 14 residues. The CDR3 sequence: CASSTRGTDYGYTF. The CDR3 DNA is TGTGCCAGCAGTACAAGGGGGACGGACTATGGCTACACCTTC.

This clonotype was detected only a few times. The CDR3, as DNA: TGCAGTGCTAGCCCCTCGGCCGGAGGGGGTGGCCAAGAGACCCAGTACTTC. The encoded protein is CSASPSAGGGGQETQYF. The V gene is TRBV20-1, the J gene TRBJ2-5; D is tentatively TRBD1 or TRBD2 (6 bases each). Germline assignment: CDR1 DFQATT and CDR2 SNEGSKA (reference sequence). The V and J ends lost 3 bases and 1 base respectively, with 21 bases between them. The CDR3 runs 17 residues.

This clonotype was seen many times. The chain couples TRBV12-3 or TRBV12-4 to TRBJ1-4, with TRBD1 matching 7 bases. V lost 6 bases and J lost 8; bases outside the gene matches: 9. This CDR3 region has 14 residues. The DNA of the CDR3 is TGTGCCAGCAGGACCGACAGGGAGAAAGAAAAACTGTTTTTT. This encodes CASRTDREKEKLFF.

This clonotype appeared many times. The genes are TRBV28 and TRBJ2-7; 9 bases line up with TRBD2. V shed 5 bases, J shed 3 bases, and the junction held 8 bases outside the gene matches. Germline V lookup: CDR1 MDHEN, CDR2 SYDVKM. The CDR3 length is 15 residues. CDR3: CASSPPWTSVYEQYF. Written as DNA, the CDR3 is TGTGCCAGCAGTCCCCCTTGGACTAGCGTCTACGAGCAGTACTTC.

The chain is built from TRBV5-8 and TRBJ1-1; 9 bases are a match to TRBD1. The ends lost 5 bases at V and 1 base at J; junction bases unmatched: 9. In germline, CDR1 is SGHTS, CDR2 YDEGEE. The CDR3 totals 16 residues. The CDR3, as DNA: TGTGCCAGCAGGCCCGGGACAGGGCTAAAGAACACTGAAGCTTTCTTT. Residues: CASRPGTGLKNTEAFF.

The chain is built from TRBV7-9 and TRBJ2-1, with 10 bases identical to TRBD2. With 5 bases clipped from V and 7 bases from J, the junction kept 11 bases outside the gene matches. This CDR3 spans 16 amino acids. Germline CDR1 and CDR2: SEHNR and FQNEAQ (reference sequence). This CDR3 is CASSRELAGYRNEQFF. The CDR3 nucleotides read TGTGCCAGCAGCCGGGAACTAGCGGGATATCGAAATGAGCAGTTCTTC.

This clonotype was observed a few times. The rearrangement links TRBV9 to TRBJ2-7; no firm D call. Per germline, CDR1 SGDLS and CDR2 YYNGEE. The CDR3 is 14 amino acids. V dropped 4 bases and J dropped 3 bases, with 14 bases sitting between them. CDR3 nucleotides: TGTGCCAGCAGCCCAGATATGCTAGTCTACGAGCAGTACTTC. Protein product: CASSPDMLVYEQYF.

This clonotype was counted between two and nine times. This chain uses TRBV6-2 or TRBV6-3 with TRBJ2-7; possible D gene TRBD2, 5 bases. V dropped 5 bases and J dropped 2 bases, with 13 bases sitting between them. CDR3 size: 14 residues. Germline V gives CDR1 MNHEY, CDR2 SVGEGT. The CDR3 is CASSVRAPAYEQYF. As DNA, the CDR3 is TGTGCCAGCAGTGTGAGGGCCCCCGCCTACGAGCAGTACTTC.

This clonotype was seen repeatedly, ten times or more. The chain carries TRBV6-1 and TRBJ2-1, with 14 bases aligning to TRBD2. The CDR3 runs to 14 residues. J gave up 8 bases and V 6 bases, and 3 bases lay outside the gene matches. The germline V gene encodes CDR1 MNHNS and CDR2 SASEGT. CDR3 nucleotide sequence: TGTGCCAGCAGCGGGACTAGCGGGAGTTATGAGCAGTTCTTC. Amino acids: CASSGTSGSYEQFF.

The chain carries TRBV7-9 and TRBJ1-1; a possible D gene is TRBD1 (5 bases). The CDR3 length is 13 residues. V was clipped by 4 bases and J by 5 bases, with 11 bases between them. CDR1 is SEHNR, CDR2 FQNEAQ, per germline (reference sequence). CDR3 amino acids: CASSSRQKTEAFF. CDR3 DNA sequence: TGTGCCAGCAGCTCCCGACAGAAGACTGAAGCTTTCTTT.

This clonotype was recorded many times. The CDR3 protein is CSANGRTHTGELFF. CDR3 nucleotides: TGCAGTGCTAATGGGAGGACGCACACCGGGGAGCTGTTTTTT. The chain recombines TRBV20-1 with TRBJ2-2; perhaps TRBD2 as D (6 bases). V shed 4 bases and J shed 3 bases, with 12 bases lying between them. Looked up from germline, CDR1 is DFQATT and CDR2 is SNEGSKA (reference sequence). The CDR3 length is 14 residues.

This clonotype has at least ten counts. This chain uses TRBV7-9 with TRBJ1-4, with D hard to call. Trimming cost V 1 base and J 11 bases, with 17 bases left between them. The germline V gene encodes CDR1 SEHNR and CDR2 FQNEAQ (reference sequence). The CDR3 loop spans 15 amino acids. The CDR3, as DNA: TGTGCCAGCAGCTTAGATGGCGCCATGATCGGGAAACTGTTTTTT. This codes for CASSLDGAMIGKLFF.

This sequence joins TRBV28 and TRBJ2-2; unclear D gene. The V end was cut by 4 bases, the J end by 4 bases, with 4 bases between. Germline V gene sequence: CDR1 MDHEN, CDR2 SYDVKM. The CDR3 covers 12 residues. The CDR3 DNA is TGTGCCAGCAGTTCTCGCACCGGGGAGCTGTTTTTT. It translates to CASSSRTGELFF.

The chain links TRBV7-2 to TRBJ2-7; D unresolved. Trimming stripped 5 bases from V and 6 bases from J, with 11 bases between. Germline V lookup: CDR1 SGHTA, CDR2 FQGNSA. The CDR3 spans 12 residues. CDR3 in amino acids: CASSTWTVEQYF. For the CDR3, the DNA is TGTGCCAGCAGCACCTGGACGGTCGAGCAGTACTTC.

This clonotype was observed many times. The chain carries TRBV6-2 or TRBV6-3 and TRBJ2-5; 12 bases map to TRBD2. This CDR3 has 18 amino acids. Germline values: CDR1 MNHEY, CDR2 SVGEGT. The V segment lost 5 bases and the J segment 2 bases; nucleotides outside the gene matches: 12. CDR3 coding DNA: TGTGCCAGCAGTGAAGTACTAGCGGGAGGCCTTCAGCAAGAGACCCAGTACTTC. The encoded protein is CASSEVLAGGLQQETQYF.

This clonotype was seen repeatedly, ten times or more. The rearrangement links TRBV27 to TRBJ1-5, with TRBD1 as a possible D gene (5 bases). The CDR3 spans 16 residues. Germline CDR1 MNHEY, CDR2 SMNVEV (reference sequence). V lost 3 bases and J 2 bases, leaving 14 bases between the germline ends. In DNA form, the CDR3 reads TGTGCCAGCAGTTTCCTACCCCTGGGGGGCAATCAGCCCCAGCATTTT. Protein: CASSFLPLGGNQPQHF.

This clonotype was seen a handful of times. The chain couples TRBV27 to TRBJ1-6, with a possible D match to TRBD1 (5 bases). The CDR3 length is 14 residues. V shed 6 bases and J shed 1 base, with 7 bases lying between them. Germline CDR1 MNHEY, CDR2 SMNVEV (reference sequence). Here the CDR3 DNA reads TGTGCCAGCAGCCGACAGTCCTATAATTCACCCCTCCACTTT. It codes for CASSRQSYNSPLHF.

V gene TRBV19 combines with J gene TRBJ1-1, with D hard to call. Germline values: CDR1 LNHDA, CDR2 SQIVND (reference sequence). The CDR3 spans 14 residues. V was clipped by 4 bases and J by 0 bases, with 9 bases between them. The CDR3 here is CASSTPNLNTEAFF. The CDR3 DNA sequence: TGTGCCAGTAGTACGCCAAATTTGAACACTGAAGCTTTCTTT.

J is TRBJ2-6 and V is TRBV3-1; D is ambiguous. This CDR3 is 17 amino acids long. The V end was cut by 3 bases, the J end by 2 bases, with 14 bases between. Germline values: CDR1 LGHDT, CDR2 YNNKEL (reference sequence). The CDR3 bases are TGTGCCAGCAGCCATCTTGGGCATCCAGCTGGGGCCAACGTCCTGACTTTC. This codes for CASSHLGHPAGANVLTF. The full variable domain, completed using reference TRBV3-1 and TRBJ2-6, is DTAVSQTPKYLVTQMGNDKSIKCEQNLGHDTMYWYKQDSKKFLKIMFSYNNKELIINETVPNRFSPKSPDKAHLNLHINSLELGDSAVYFCASSHLGHPAGANVLTFGAGSRLTVL.

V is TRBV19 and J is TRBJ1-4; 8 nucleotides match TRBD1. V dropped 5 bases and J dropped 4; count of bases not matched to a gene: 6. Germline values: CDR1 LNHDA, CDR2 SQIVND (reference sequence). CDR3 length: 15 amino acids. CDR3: CASSPLDRVNEKLFF. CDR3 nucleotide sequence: TGTGCCAGTAGTCCGCTGGACAGGGTTAATGAAAAACTGTTTTTT.